Listed below are T cell receptor beta chains from one sample, sequenced in a study of glioma-infiltrating T cells. Via MiXCR, TCRdb re-called the multiplex PCR reads, giving one row per CDR3 protein. Of 84,000 or so distinct CDR3 sequences listed, approximately 22% are singletons. Sequencing was done on a sample of glioma tissue, nonneoplastic brain tissue, or PBMCs (not recorded which). These receptor sequences come from a human donor with low-grade glioma or glioblastoma, undergoing nonglioma brain surgery, or in good health (not recorded which). CDR3s include the opening cysteine and the closing phenylalanine or tryptophan. D genes are given only for firm matches. Where a row states a size, it is once, few, many or the class of an expanded clone; other rows omit it.

clone size | D gene | J gene | V gene | CDR3 protein | CDR3 DNA
many | . | TRBJ2-7 | TRBV6-2/TRBV6-3 | CASSSPRGPYEQYF | TGTGCCAGCAGTTCACCTAGAGGGCCCTACGAGCAGTACTTC
many | . | TRBJ2-1 | TRBV3-1 | CASTQSGTASTREQFF | TGTGCCAGCACCCAGAGCGGGACAGCTTCTACTAGGGAGCAGTTCTTC
many | . | TRBJ2-1 | TRBV18 | CASSAMRESYNEQFF | TGTGCCAGCTCAGCGATGCGGGAAAGTTACAATGAGCAGTTCTTC
. | . | TRBJ1-1 | TRBV6-5 | CASSYEDMNTEAFF | TGTGCCAGCAGTTACGAAGACATGAACACTGAAGCTTTCTTT
. | . | TRBJ2-2 | TRBV19 | CASSKMGPNTGELFF | TGTGCCAGTAGCAAGATGGGCCCGAACACCGGGGAGCTGTTTTTT
. | . | TRBJ1-4 | TRBV18 | CASSRETATNEKLFF | TGTGCCAGCTCACGGGAGACCGCAACTAATGAAAAACTGTTTTTT
. | TRBD2 | TRBJ2-4 | TRBV19 | CATRLAGAKNIQYF | TGTGCCACCAGACTAGCGGGAGCCAAAAACATTCAGTACTTC
. | TRBD1 | TRBJ1-1 | TRBV18 | CASSPPTGSRGAEAFF | TGTGCCAGCTCACCACCGACAGGGAGCCGCGGCGCTGAAGCTTTCTTT
many | . | TRBJ2-3 | TRBV19 | CASSYRTDTQYF | TGTGCCAGTAGCTACCGGACAGATACGCAGTATTTT
. | . | TRBJ1-1 | TRBV12-3/TRBV12-4 | CASSRPALTEAFF | TGTGCCAGCAGCCGTCCTGCACTCACTGAAGCTTTCTTT
many | . | TRBJ2-7 | TRBV6-1 | CASSAPFEQYF | TGTGCCAGCAGTGCCCCCTTCGAGCAGTACTTC
. | . | TRBJ2-7 | TRBV29-1 | CSVAAPKDSQSSYEQYF | TGCAGCGTTGCAGCCCCCAAGGACAGTCAGAGCTCCTACGAGCAGTACTTC
many | . | TRBJ1-2 | TRBV20-1 | CSAGVNGYTF | TGCAGTGCTGGAGTAAATGGCTACACCTTC
many | TRBD2 | TRBJ2-3 | TRBV6-1 | CASTPRLAQATDTQYF | TGTGCCAGCACCCCTAGACTAGCTCAAGCCACAGATACGCAGTATTTT
few | TRBD1 | TRBJ1-3 | TRBV2 | CASTTGQGAGNTIYF | TGTGCCAGCACCACCGGACAGGGCGCAGGAAACACCATATATTTT
. | . | TRBJ2-7 | TRBV2 | CASRRDGPISEQYF | TGTGCCAGCAGGAGGGACGGGCCGATATCCGAGCAGTACTTC
. | TRBD2 | TRBJ2-3 | TRBV2 | CASSVRTSPRPWASTDTQYF | TGTGCCAGCAGTGTTAGGACTAGCCCGAGGCCCTGGGCCAGCACAGATACGCAGTATTTT
. | . | TRBJ1-6 | TRBV11-2 | CASSLVGTNNSPLHF | TGTGCCAGCAGCTTAGTCGGGACCAATAATTCACCCCTCCACTTT
. | . | TRBJ2-7 | TRBV20-1 | CSASRQVPYEQYF | TGCAGTGCCTCTAGACAGGTACCCTACGAGCAGTACTTC
many | . | TRBJ1-1 | TRBV12-3/TRBV12-4 | CASSPYIGRMNTEAFF | TGTGCCAGCAGCCCTTACATTGGCAGAATGAACACTGAAGCTTTCTTT
once | . | TRBJ2-7 | TRBV12-3/TRBV12-4 | CASSFHGQLGEKYF | TGTGCCAGCAGTTTTCACGGACAGTTAGGCGAGAAGTACTTC